Ten or more counts support the clone carrying this TCR beta chain. As yet, its antigen is unknown. Germline loops: CDR1 SGHAT, CDR2 FQNNGV. V lost 2 bases and J 0 bases, leaving 15 bases between the germline ends. The CDR3 is 17 residues long. This sample was taken from a study of T cells in Graves' hyperthyroidism and ophthalmopathy. The investigators amplified TCR beta CDR3 regions from RNA transcripts. Researchers ran a first-round RT-PCR on the TCR CDR3 using the HTBI primer set. From the multiplex PCR reads, TCRdb called clonotypes with MiXCR, one entry per CDR3 protein. This sample yields about 200,000 distinct CDR3 sequences, of which less than 20% are seen a single time; 40% to 65% belongs to the top ten. Findings and caveats of the study: Stable hyperthyroidism was told apart from ophthalmopathy by a model built on 13 V-J features.

This chain links TRBV11-2 with TRBJ2-3; weak D call: TRBD2 (6 bases). The material sequenced was blood. This receptor was identified in a woman between 50 and 59 years old with Graves' hyperthyroidism. CDR3: CASSLNRRASSTDTQYF. For the CDR3, the DNA is TGTGCCAGCAGCTTAAACCGGAGGGCCTCGAGCACAGATACGCAGTATTTT.